This TCR beta chain was documented in a study of T cells in narcolepsy. Looking at the study overall: Patients with NT1 or NT2 and healthy control donors were enrolled.

Germline CDR1 is SGHTA and CDR2 is FQGTGA. V lost 5 bases and J 7 bases, leaving 15 bases between the germline ends. The CDR3 loop spans 14 amino acids. Clones were sequenced by immunoSEQ multiplex PCR, and TCRdb holds only the in-frame ones, with some missing. The data show some 13,000 clones, roughly 89% seen once. As concerns this clone: Antigen specificity is unknown.

Broader study findings: Some memory CD4+ repertoires had no autoreactive clone sequences. Comparing one patient's CSF and blood CD4+ clonotypes highlighted HCRT- and TRIB2-specific autoreactive clonotypes.

The V gene is TRBV7-3, the J gene TRBJ2-1, with TRBD2 as a possible D gene (7 bases). This sequence originates from a human donor with narcolepsy. The sequenced sample consisted of CD45RA- memory CD4+ T cells from PBMCs. CDR3 sequence: CASSTKGGGNEQFF. Written as DNA, the CDR3 is TGTGCCAGCAGCACCAAGGGGGGAGGGAATGAGCAGTTCTTC.